Included here is one T cell receptor beta chain sequence, with context. The target antigen is unknown. Germline V gene data show CDR1 as SGHVS and CDR2 as FNYEAQ. V lost 10 bases and J lost 8; bases outside the gene matches: 4. CDR3 length equals 12 residues. The data are from a study of cytomegalovirus exposure and HLA in healthy donors. Study-level information: The same platform was used for the 90 to 150 validation repertoires as for the 650 to 700 first-cohort repertoires, as reported in a later analysis.

Study-wide findings and caveats: Later, an analysis found that TCR clusters from the first cohort tended to co-occur in the 95 to 150 validation repertoires. The classifier was said to identify cytomegalovirus status with high specificity and sensitivity.

Generated by immunoSEQ multiplex PCR, the TCRdb table keeps only in-frame clones and is missing some. Among more than 130,000 clones listed, around nine tenths were seen once. This sequence was found in a woman between 18 and 29 years old in good health and CMV-seropositive. V usage is TRBV7-6 and J usage is TRBJ1-6; 8 bases map to TRBD1. The sample was PBMCs. The CDR3 DNA reads TGTGCCAACGGACAGGGTGATTCACCCCTCCACTTT. It translates to CANGQGDSPLHF.